This entry concerns a single T cell receptor beta chain. It has no known antigen specificity. The record has no base qualities; no much larger clone is one base away. Mismatch repair deficiency was established in every enrolled patient by polymerase chain reaction or immunohistochemistry. TCR sequencing was carried out for three patients who responded to pembrolizumab therapy. Pembrolizumab PD-1 blockade was prospectively tested in advanced mismatch repair-deficient cancers, regardless of tissue of origin, in the phase II trial. Peripheral blood T cell samples were gathered serially, both before PD-1 blockade started and at multiple time points afterward. Blood sampling time points were reported as weeks after the first dose of pembrolizumab. From the germline V gene, CDR1 is MNHNS and CDR2 is SASEGT. V trim: 6 bases; J trim: 8 bases; unmatched bases: 13. Including cysteine and phenylalanine, the CDR3 has 15 amino acids. The sequence is cut down to CDR3 DNA, 45 bases in frame from base 1.

This sample stems from a study of PD-1 blockade in mismatch repair-deficient tumors (dated by TCRdb to 2017 to 2019). As for the study more broadly: The trial enrolled about 90 consecutive patients with about a dozen mismatch repair-deficient cancer types between late 2013 and 2016, all previously treated and progressing. Deep sequencing of TCR CDR3 regions was used to track tumor-associated T cell clones in peripheral blood of patients responding to PD-1 blockade. Study-wide conclusions, independent of this receptor: Clones residing in the tumor, which were often undetectable in blood before treatment, expanded quickly after pembrolizumab and then contracted, generally before radiologic responses.

Libraries came from the immunoSEQ multiplex PCR assay. TCRdb stores this immuneACCESS table with in-frame sequences only. Part of the clones is absent; in the studies checked, under half of the shortfall reflects unresolved V genes, and no reason is known for the rest. This sample has some 70,000 clones in its table, and approximately 78% of those were observed once. The ten largest clones represent about 5% of the sample. The source is an adult with mismatch repair-deficient cancer. This sequence uses TRBV6-1 and TRBJ2-7; 10 central bases correspond to TRBD2. The sequencing here drew on peripheral blood, taken 2 weeks after starting pembrolizumab. CDR3 protein: CASRTRLAGDWKQYF. Here is the DNA: TGTGCCAGCAGGACACGGCTAGCGGGGGATTGGAAGCAGTACTTC.